What follows is one T cell receptor beta chain and its context. Original analysis: Amplifying reference gene primers gave estimates of nucleated cell counts. The table came from immunoSEQ multiplex PCR; TCRdb's copy has only in-frame clones and leaves some out. Clone size and the V and J calls come from that table; the DNA yielded D and trimming. The repertoire holds approximately 140,000 clones, with about 85% as singletons. The data were obtained in a study of blood T cell repertoires in COVID-19. Whole-study context: Acute and convalescent COVID-19 samples came from the United States, Italy and Spain.

Deletions cut 0 bases from V and 2 bases from J, with 11 bases between. CDR3 size: 16 residues. Per the germline V gene, CDR1 is KGHSH and CDR2 is LQKENI. This clonotype was obtained from a human donor in a cohort sampled during active COVID-19. The specimen sequenced was peripheral blood. V and J are TRBV18 and TRBJ1-3; a weak D match, TRBD1 (5 bases). CDR3 region: CASSPPVRGTGNTIYF. In nucleotides, the CDR3 is TGTGCCAGCTCACCACCGGTTAGGGGAACTGGAAACACCATATATTTT.